This TCR beta chain emerged from a study of cytomegalovirus exposure and HLA in healthy donors (dated by TCRdb to the late 2010s). About the full investigation: An earlier analysis of fewer than 750 of the donors reported about 280 Gb of sequence data and 95 million to 130 million unique TCR beta sequences obtained from 150 million to 200 million T cells. About 280 gigabases of sequencing data and approximately 80 million unique TCR sequences were included in an early release covering about 700 HLA-typed donors. Of the 300 to 450 genotyped donors, 75% to 85% were placed in the genetic ancestry cluster associated with self-reported Caucasian donors. The study aimed to test whether cataloging public T cell receptors could reveal signatures of past pathogen exposure. The T cell repertoires of 700 or so subjects were profiled by immunosequencing and related to cytomegalovirus serostatus. Along with the approximately 670-subject first cohort, a separate validation cohort of more than 90 different subjects was used. The study combined high-throughput TCR immunosequencing, statistical association of individual TCRs with disease status, and machine learning to predict cytomegalovirus infection status. To study patterns of TCR occurrence, a later analysis re-analyzed previously published TCR beta repertoires from around 660 donors and added high-resolution HLA genotyping. In the later analysis, no new phenotypic data were used to find candidate immune exposures; instead, reliance was placed on TCR beta sequences and their occurrence across donors. An earlier analysis of 587 of the donors used high-throughput TCR beta sequencing to judge whether each TCR beta V gene segment behaved as functional or pseudogenic. Alongside the repertoire data, information on donor age, sex, ethnicity and CMV serostatus was compiled. In a later genetic analysis, genome-wide SNP genotypes for 398 of the 666 donors were used, and that subset was treated as a discovery cohort. Every repertoire in the discovery cohort had been generated on one and the same sequencing platform. Class I and class II HLA loci were covered by the typing at four-digit resolution. Typing coverage varied by locus: roughly 620-640 donors for A, B, C, DRB1 and DQB1; approximately 560 for DQA1; around 570 for DPA1; 450 to 480 for DPB1. Because of strong linkage in the cohort, four or five DR-DQ haplotypes were treated as single units for association and clustering. Across 398 genotyped donors of the cohort, an average of approximately 240,000 unique TCR beta nucleotide sequences per donor were sequenced, and around 20% of those sequences were non-productive. Summary of the overall study and its limitations: A later analysis reported that several top co-occurrence clusters appeared linked to parvovirus B19, influenza, CMV and Epstein-Barr virus. The cohort was sequenced for TCR beta chains only, and without alpha or paired-chain data the features that could be detected were limited. In an earlier analysis of some 500 of the donors, most TCR beta V segments were observed in productive rearrangements about 87% or about 30% of the time, broadly matching IMGT annotations. Most TCR sequences were seen in very few donors, while some public TCRs were found in many individuals. At a false discovery rate of 0.05, a later analysis linked 16,951 TCR beta sequences to specific HLA alleles. Because HLA typing was unavailable for some donors at each locus, only the typed subset was used in association tests. Most CMV-associated TCR beta chains appeared to be HLA-restricted in a later analysis, and the HLA associations seemed to be driven largely by CMV exposure. Correlated functional status among segregating V segments might reflect linkage disequilibrium, but an unknown experimental factor could not be ruled out. The 87-base-pair reads could not distinguish some IMGT-functional V segments, including TRBV6-2 and TRBV6-3, so those segments were excluded. In a later analysis, the rate of TCR association differed among HLA loci, with DRB1 alleles having the most associated TCRs and HLA-C alleles having the fewest. A further reported finding was that TCR beta sequences accurately predicted the HLA-A and HLA-B alleles for most subjects in the first cohort. A cluster of highly shared sequence variants was judged likely to be a technical artifact of the sequencing pipeline. It was suggested by the authors that the approach could potentially be generalized to other disease states and immunological phenotypes. In a later genetic analysis, a missense DCLRE1C variant was associated with V-gene and J-gene trimming of TCR beta chains, and the association was replicated in an independent cohort. When HLA alleles, especially DR and DQ, strongly co-occurred, attributing TCR associations to individual alleles was difficult. Because counts were too low, approximately 18 rarely observed V segments, including chromosome 9 orphons, were excluded from the earlier analysis of a few hundred of the donors. Cytomegalovirus status was reported to be diagnosed by the classifier with high specificity and sensitivity in both the original and validation cohorts. A later analysis found that HLA-associated TCR beta chains were more clonally expanded and had lower generation probabilities than equally common non-associated chains. A few of the identified cytomegalovirus-associated TCR beta chains were confirmed in vitro to be specific for cytomegalovirus antigens. A total of about 180 TCR beta chains were listed by the study as associated with cytomegalovirus. Sequencing depth was assumed to be roughly uniform across donors in the presence/absence analyses, though that assumption may not hold. Immune exposure information for the cohort was limited to CMV serostatus. According to a later genetic analysis, donors in an Asian-associated ancestry cluster had fewer N-insertions in productive TCRs than the approximately 650-donor mean.

There are 15 amino acids in the CDR3, from cysteine to phenylalanine inclusive. The read is trimmed to its CDR3 DNA, 45 bases read in frame from base 1. V loses 0 bases at its end and J loses 5 bases; junction bases beyond the gene matches: 0. CDR1 and CDR2, per the germline V gene, are SGHRS and YFSETQ. Turning to this clone: No cognate antigen has been identified for it. No per-base quality is available; no much larger clone lies one base away.

The method was the immunoSEQ multiplex PCR assay. For the multiplex PCR, a mixture combining 60 forward primers for TCR Vbeta segments and 13 reverse primers for TCR Jbeta segments was used. Amplification of the CDR3 region of rearranged TCR beta genes was performed with a multiplex PCR assay on genomic DNA. On the Illumina HiSeq System, the amplified TCR beta libraries were sequenced as 87-base-pair reads. The published analysis was carried out like this. A later analysis counted about 80 million unique TCR beta chains across the 650 to 800 repertoires, and around 9.9 million of these chains were shared by at least two donors. Raw reads were error-corrected and collapsed into unique sequences with a nearest-neighbor algorithm that merged closely related sequences to remove PCR and sequencing errors. Alignment of CDR3 sequences to IMGT reference sequences was used to assign V, D and J gene segments. For a sequence to be retained, a match of at least six nucleotides was required to both a V gene segment and a J gene segment. Rearrangements were classified as productive when the CDR3 lacked stop codons and remained in frame with V and J, and all other rearrangements were classified as non-productive. CDR3 was defined by IMGT convention, running from the second conserved V-encoded cysteine to the conserved J-encoded phenylalanine. Sequences without an unambiguous match to a single V gene segment were excluded from the earlier analysis of about 630 of the donors. In an earlier analysis of several hundred of the donors, a V segment was called functional when productive rearrangements were above 56.7%, and segregating when the standard deviation between donors exceeded 5%. A statistical classification framework was built for diagnosing cytomegalovirus status from the catalog of TCR beta chain sequences. In a later analysis, TCR nucleotide sequences were compared against IMGT/GENE-DB human TR gene sequences so that V and J genes could be assigned. A later analysis assigned CDR3 sequences and most-parsimonious VDJ recombination scenarios with the TCRdist pipeline. In a later analysis, each TCR beta chain was defined by its CDR3 amino acid sequence together with its V-gene family, and reads lacking a unique V-gene family were excluded. As a way to deal with suspected cross-contamination and a sequencing artifact, a later analysis dropped 500 to 700 nucleotide sequences that were highly shared and had low generation probability. In a later analysis, a clonal expansion index for each public chain was calculated from normalized within-repertoire ranks of inferred template counts. Generation probabilities in a later analysis came from a VDJ recombination model fitted to out-of-frame rearrangements, and those results were checked against IGoR. In a later analysis, hypergeometric tests were used to score TCR-TCR, TCR-HLA and TCR-CMV co-occurrence, with a repertoire-size bias correction applied to TCR pairs. In a later analysis, false discovery rates were estimated by permuting HLA or CMV assignments 20 times. A later analysis grouped co-occurring TCRs with DBSCAN, adding TCRdist sequence similarity when clustering within HLA-allele-positive subsets. For co-occurrence clustering, repertoires with fewer than 30,000 or more than 120,000 public chains were excluded, along with about five repertoires with anomalous nucleotide sharing. What TCRdb holds here is the immuneACCESS table cut down to in-frame rearrangements. Part of the clones is not present; checked against another copy, under half of the missing clones reflect an unresolved V gene, and the others are unexplained. V and J calls plus clone size are reproduced from that table; the DNA served to infer D and trimming. This sample comprises about 140,000 clones, 70% to 80% of them detected only once. The ten largest clones represent 1.5% to 2% of the sample.

The cohort was made up of 666 healthy bone marrow donors. Cohort members were all nominally healthy when sampled, although unrecorded immune exposures were likely present. The donor was CMV seronegative and belonged to the group of under 400 seronegative cohort members. A peripheral blood sample was provided by each donor, and peripheral blood mononuclear cells were used for TCR beta sequencing. Genomic DNA extraction from the blood cell samples was performed with the Qiagen DNeasy Blood Extraction Kit. The chain is made from TRBV5-1 and TRBJ2-3, and 13 junction bases match TRBD2. The sequence was obtained from a female donor in good health and CMV-seronegative. The sample consisted of PBMCs. In nucleotide form, the sequence is TGCGCCAGCAGCTTGGGGACTAGCGGGAGAGATACGCAGTATTTT. The encoded protein is CASSLGTSGRDTQYF.